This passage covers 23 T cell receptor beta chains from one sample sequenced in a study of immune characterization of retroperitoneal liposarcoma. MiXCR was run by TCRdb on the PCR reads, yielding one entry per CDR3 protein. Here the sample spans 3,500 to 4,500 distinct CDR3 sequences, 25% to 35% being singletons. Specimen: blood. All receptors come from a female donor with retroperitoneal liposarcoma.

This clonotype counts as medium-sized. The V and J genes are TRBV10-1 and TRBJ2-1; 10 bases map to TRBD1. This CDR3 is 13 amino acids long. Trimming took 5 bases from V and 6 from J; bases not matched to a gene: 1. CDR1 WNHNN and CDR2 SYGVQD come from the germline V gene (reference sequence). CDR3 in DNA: TGCGCCAGCAGTTGGGACAGGGGCAATGAGCAGTTCTTC. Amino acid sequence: CASSWDRGNEQFF.

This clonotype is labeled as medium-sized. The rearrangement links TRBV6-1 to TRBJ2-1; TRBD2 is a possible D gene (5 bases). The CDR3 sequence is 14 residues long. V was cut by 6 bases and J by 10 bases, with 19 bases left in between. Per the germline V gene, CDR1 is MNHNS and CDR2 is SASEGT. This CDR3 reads CASSPRGGFHEQFF. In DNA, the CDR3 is TGTGCCAGCAGCCCTCGTGGAGGTTTCCACGAGCAGTTCTTC.

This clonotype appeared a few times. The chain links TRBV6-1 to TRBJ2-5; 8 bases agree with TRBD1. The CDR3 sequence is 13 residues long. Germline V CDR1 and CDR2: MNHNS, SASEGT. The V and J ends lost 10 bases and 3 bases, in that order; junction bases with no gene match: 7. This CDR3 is CATDRTGKETQYF. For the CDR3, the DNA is TGTGCCACCGACCGGACAGGGAAAGAGACCCAGTACTTC.

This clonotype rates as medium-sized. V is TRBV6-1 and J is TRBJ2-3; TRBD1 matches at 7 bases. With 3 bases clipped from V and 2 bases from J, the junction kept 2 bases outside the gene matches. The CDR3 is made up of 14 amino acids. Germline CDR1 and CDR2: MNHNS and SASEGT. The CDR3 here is CASSEDRPTDTQYF. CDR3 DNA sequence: TGTGCCAGCAGTGAGGACAGGCCCACAGATACGCAGTATTTT.

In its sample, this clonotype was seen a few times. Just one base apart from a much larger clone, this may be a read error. Here the CDR3 reads CASSYSGQGRETQFF. The DNA of the CDR3 is TGTGCCAGCAGTTACTCGGGGCAGGGTAGGGAGACCCAGTTCTTC. The chain combines TRBV6-5 with TRBJ2-1; either TRBD1 or TRBD2 may fit D (5 bases each). V was clipped by 0 bases and J by 13 bases, with 19 bases between them. Germline-derived CDR1 and CDR2 are MNHEY and SVGAGI. The CDR3 totals 15 residues.

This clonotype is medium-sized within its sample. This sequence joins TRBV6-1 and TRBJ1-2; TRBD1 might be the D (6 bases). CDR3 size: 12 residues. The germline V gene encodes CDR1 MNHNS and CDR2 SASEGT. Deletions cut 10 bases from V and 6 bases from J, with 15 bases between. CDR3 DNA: TGTGCCATTCGAGGAGAGGGGGATGGCTACACCTTC. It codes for CAIRGEGDGYTF.

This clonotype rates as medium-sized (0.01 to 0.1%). CDR3 residues: CASSLRTGVYNEQFF. For the CDR3, the DNA is TGTGCCAGCAGTCTACGGACAGGGGTCTACAATGAGCAGTTCTTC. This chain uses TRBV6-1 with TRBJ2-1; the match to TRBD1 covers 9 bases. This CDR3 is 15 amino acids long. Germline CDR1 MNHNS, CDR2 SASEGT. V lost 5 bases and J lost 3; bases outside the gene matches: 5.

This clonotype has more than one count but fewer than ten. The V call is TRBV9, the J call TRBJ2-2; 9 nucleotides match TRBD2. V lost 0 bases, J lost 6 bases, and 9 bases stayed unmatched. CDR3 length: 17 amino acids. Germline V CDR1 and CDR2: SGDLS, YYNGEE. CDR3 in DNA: TGTGCCAGCAGCGTAGAGGCGGGGGGGCCTAGCTCCGGGGAGCTGTTTTTT. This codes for CASSVEAGGPSSGELFF.

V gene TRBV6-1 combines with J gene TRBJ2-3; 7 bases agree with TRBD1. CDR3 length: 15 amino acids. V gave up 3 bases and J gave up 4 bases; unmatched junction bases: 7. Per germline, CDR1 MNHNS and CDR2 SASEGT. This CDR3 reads CASSDWTGRADTQYF. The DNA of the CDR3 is TGTGCCAGCAGTGATTGGACAGGTAGAGCAGATACGCAGTATTTT.

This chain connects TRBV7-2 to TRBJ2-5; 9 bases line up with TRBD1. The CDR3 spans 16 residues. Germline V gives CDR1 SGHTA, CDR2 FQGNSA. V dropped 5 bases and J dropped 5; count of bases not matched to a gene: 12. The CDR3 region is CASSPGTGKISETQYF. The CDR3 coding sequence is TGTGCCAGCAGCCCAGGGACAGGGAAGATATCGGAGACCCAGTACTTC.

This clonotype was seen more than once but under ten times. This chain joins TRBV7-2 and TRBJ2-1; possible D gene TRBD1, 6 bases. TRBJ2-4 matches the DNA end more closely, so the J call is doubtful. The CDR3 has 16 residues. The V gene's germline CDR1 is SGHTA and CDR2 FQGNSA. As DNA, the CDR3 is TGTGCCAGCAGTTCGGACAGAAGCTTAGCGTTAAACATTCAGTACTTC. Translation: CASSSDRSLALNIQYF.

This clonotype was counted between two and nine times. The CDR3 loop is CASSYPGLPTSDLVDEQFF. CDR3 nucleotide sequence: TGTGCCAGCAGTTACCCAGGACTTCCCACAAGCGACCTAGTAGATGAGCAGTTCTTC. The chain uses TRBV6-6 and TRBJ2-1, with a possible D match to TRBD2 (5 bases). Germline V gene lookup returns CDR1 MNHNY and CDR2 SVGAGI (reference sequence). The CDR3 has 19 residues. Trimming stripped 2 bases from V and 8 bases from J, with 28 bases between.

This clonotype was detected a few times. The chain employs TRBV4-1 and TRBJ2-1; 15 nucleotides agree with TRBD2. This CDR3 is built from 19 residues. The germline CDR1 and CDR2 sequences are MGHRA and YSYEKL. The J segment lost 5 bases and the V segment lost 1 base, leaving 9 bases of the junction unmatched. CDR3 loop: CASSQGGLAGGLKNNEQFF. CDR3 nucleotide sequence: TGCGCCAGCAGCCAAGGGGGACTAGCGGGGGGCCTAAAGAACAATGAGCAGTTCTTC.

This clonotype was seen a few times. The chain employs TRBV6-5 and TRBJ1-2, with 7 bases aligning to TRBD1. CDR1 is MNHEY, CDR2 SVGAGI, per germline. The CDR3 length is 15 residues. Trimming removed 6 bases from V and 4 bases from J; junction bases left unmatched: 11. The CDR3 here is CASSQRQGGSYGYTF. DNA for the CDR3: TGTGCCAGCAGCCAACGACAGGGTGGCAGCTATGGCTACACCTTC.

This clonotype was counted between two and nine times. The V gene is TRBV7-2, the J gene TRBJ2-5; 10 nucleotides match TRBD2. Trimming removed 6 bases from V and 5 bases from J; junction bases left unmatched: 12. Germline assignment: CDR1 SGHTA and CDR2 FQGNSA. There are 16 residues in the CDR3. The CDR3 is CASSFGLAAGGETQYF. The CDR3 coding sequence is TGTGCCAGCAGTTTCGGACTAGCGGCGGGCGGCGAGACCCAGTACTTC.

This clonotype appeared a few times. This CDR3 is CASSQTLLAGVQETQYF. CDR3 coding DNA: TGTGCCAGCAGTCAAACCCTGCTAGCGGGAGTCCAAGAGACCCAGTACTTC. The chain has TRBV12-3 or TRBV12-4 and TRBJ2-5; TRBD2 aligns across 10 bases. The junction had 10 bases not matched to a gene; V was cut back by 5 bases and J by 1 base. CDR3 length equals 17 residues.

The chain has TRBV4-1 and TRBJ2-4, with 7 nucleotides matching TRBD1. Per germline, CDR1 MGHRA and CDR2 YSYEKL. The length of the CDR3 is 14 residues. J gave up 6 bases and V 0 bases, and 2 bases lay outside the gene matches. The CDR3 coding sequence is TGCGCCAGCAGCCAAGACGGGACAGCAAACATTCAGTACTTC. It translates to CASSQDGTANIQYF.

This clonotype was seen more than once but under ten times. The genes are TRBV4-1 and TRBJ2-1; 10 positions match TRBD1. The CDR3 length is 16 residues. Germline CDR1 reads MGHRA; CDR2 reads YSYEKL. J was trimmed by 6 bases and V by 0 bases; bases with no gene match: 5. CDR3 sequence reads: CASSQDLWDRGNEQFF. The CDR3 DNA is TGCGCCAGCAGCCAAGATCTATGGGACAGGGGCAATGAGCAGTTCTTC.

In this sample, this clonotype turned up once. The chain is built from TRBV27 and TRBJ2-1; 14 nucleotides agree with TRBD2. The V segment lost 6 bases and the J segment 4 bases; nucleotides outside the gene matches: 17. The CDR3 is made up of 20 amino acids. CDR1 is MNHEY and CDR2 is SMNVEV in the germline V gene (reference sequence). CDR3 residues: CASSQGLAGVPPGKYNEQFF. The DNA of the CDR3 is TGTGCCAGCAGCCAGGGACTAGCGGGAGTCCCACCTGGTAAATACAATGAGCAGTTCTTC.

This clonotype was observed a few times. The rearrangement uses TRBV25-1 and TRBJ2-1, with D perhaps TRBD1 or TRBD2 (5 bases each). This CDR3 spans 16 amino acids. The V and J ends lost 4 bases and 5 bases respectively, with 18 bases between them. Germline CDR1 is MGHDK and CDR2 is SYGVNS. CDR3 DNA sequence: TGTGCCAGCAGTGTAAACACCGGGACGCCAAACAATGAGCAGTTCTTC. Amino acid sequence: CASSVNTGTPNNEQFF.

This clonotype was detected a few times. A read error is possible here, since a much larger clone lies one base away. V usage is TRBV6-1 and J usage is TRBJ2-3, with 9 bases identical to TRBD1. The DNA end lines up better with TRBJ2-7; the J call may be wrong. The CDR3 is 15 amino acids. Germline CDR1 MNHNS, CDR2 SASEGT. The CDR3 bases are TGTGCCAGCAGTCTACGGACAGGGGTCTACAATGAGCAGTACTTC. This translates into CASSLRTGVYNEQYF.

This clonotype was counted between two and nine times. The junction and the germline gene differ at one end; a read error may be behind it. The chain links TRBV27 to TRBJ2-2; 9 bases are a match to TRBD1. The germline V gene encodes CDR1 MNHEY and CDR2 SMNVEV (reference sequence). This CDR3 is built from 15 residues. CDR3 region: CASSPGQGNIGELFF. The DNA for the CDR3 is TGTGCCAGCAGTCCGGGACAGGGAAACATCGGGGAGCTGTTTTTT.

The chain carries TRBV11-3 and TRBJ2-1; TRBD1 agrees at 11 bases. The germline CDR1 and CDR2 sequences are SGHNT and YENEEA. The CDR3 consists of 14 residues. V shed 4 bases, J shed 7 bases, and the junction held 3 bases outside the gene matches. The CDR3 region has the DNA TGTGCCAGCAGCTCCCGGGACAGGGGGAATGAGCAGTTCTTC. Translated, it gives CASSSRDRGNEQFF.